This note documents a single T cell receptor (beta chain) sequence. This clone's antigen is unknown. No per-base quality is available; no much larger clone lies one base away. As encoded in the germline V gene (reference sequence), CDR1 is SGHNT while CDR2 is YYREEE. V sheds 2 bases and J sheds 0 bases, leaving 9 bases between their ends. The CDR3 goes from the cysteine to the phenylalanine over 15 residues. Of all the DNA, just the CDR3 is kept, 45 bases in frame from base 1. Receptor libraries were prepared by the immunoSEQ multiplex PCR assay. To provide template for TCR sequencing, every sample had RNA extracted and reverse transcribed into cDNA. First-strand cDNA was synthesized with SuperScript III using a 2:1 mix of oligo-dT and random hexamers. A synthetic immune receptor repertoire was used to measure amplification bias, and any remaining bias was corrected computationally. Per the source publication's procedure: After raw reads were preprocessed to remove errors, the CDR3 was defined following IMGT conventions as running from the conserved cysteine to phenylalanine. Clonality was calculated as 1 minus Shannon entropy normalized by log2 of the number of productive unique TCRs. Whether each scalp clone was CD4 or CD8 was inferred by checking scalp TCRbeta sequences against the CD4 and CD8 repertoires from sorted blood. TCRdb retrieved this table from immuneACCESS and kept in-frame rearrangements only. Not all clones are present; in checked studies, unresolved V genes account for under half, and no reason is known for the remainder. The DNA was the basis for D and trimming; V, J and clone size are from that table. This sample holds 150,000 or so clones; about 54% were observed only once. The top ten clones comprise 4.5% to 5% of the sample.

The sample is drawn from a study of CD8+ T cells in alopecia areata (dated by TCRdb to the late 2010s). Background on the whole study: In both human patients and the C3H/HeJ mouse model, the study applied high-throughput TCRbeta sequencing to look at T cell clonal expansion in alopecia areata. immunoSEQ multiplex PCR using 35 Vbeta forward primers and 13 Jbeta reverse primers was used to amplify TCRbeta CDR3 regions. The RNA source kit depended on sample type: the PAXgene miRNA kit for fixed scalp, the miRNeasy kit for PBMCs, and the RNeasy kit for mouse skin. Scalp tissue and sorted CD4+ and CD8+ peripheral blood T cells from patchy and totalis/universalis alopecia areata patients and from healthy controls were covered by human TCRbeta sequencing. Scalp clonality was compared among normal scalp (n=4), patchy alopecia areata scalp (n=8), and alopecia totalis/universalis scalp (n=8). The paper's findings and limits, for the study overall: Compared with normal scalp, lesional scalp, particularly in alopecia totalis/universalis, had higher clonality and more expanded CD8+ clones, which suggests antigenic drive. Shared TCR sequences between patients were less evident than in mice, which may be partly attributable to HLA diversity in the patient population. Resident alphabeta T cells in normal human skin are also sequenced, complicating scalp TCR repertoire analysis, unlike mouse skin dominated by gammadelta T cells.

PBMCs were isolated by density centrifugation and stained for CD3, CD4 and CD8, after which CD4+ and CD8+ T cells were sorted on a FACSAria. Scalp biopsies and blood samples were provided by unaffected controls. This clonotype was sampled from a human donor in good health. The sequence is built from TRBV5-4 and TRBJ2-1; the D segment cannot be called with confidence. Sequenced material: CD4+ T cells sorted from blood. This receptor has the CDR3 CASSFEVGSYNEQFF. The nucleotide sequence reads as follows: TGTGCCAGCAGCTTCGAGGTAGGCTCCTACAATGAGCAGTTCTTC.